The rows below give T cell receptor beta chains drawn from one sample of a study of PD-1 blockade in classical Hodgkin lymphoma. Only in-frame clones appear in the TCRdb table, and some are missing; sequencing was by immunoSEQ multiplex PCR. The table shows 15,000 to 20,000 clones, with 65% to 80% occurring only once. Sample: CD4+ T cells from blood, taken before the fourth cycle of nivolumab. These receptors were obtained from a human donor with classical Hodgkin lymphoma. Both conserved end residues are part of each CDR3. D genes are given only for firm matches. Not every row has a clone size; where given, it reads once, few, many or a size class.

TRBV7-8,.,TRBJ2-1,.,TGTGCCAGCAGCTTAGCGTTGGGGGGTTACAATGAGCAGTTCTTC,CASSLALGGYNEQFF
TRBV10-3,.,TRBJ2-3,.,TGTGCCATCAGTGAGGCGGGCGCGACAGATACGCAGTATTTT,CAISEAGATDTQYF
TRBV21-1,.,TRBJ1-2,.,TGTGCCAGCAGCAAAGTCGTGGGGGGTCATGGCTACACCTTC,CASSKVVGGHGYTF
TRBV5-1,.,TRBJ2-3,.,TGCGCCAGCACCCATAATCAAGGGGTCGGTGATACGCAGTATTTT,CASTHNQGVGDTQYF
TRBV28,.,TRBJ2-7,.,TGTGCCGCGGGTGGCGGCGCGTCCTACGAGCAGTACTTC,CAAGGGASYEQYF
TRBV7-2,.,TRBJ1-1,few,TGTGCCAGCAGCTTAGAGGCAGGCAGCCCGAACACTGAAGCTTTCTTT,CASSLEAGSPNTEAFF
TRBV7-9,.,TRBJ2-7,.,TGTGCCAGCAGCCTATTTGGACTGGGATCCTACGAGCAGTACTTC,CASSLFGLGSYEQYF
TRBV5-4,TRBD2,TRBJ2-3,.,TGTGCCAGCAGCTTAGGTTCTAGCGGGGGGGCTTATACGCAGTATTTT,CASSLGSSGGAYTQYF
TRBV11-3,.,TRBJ1-2,.,TGTGCCAGCAGTGGAGGGAGTTTCGCGGGTGGCTACACCTTC,CASSGGSFAGGYTF
TRBV28,TRBD1,TRBJ1-4,.,TGTGCCAGCAGTTCGACCCTCGGGACAGACGAAAAACTGTTTTTT,CASSSTLGTDEKLFF
TRBV15,TRBD1,TRBJ1-4,.,TGTGCCACCAGCAGAGGAGGAAGGACAGGGGGCGCGGGGGGCGAAAAACTGTTTTTT,CATSRGGRTGGAGGEKLFF
TRBV4-1,TRBD1,TRBJ1-2,once,TGCGCCAGCAGCCATAGAGACAGGGGATATGGCTACACCTTC,CASSHRDRGYGYTF
TRBV5-1,.,TRBJ2-2,.,TGCGCCAGCAGCTTGAAGACGAACACCGGGGAGCTGTTTTTT,CASSLKTNTGELFF
TRBV6-5,TRBD1,TRBJ2-7,.,TGTGCCAGCAGTTACCGGGACAGGGGTCCCTACGAGCAGTACTTC,CASSYRDRGPYEQYF
TRBV19,.,TRBJ2-7,.,TGTGCCAGTAGTCATCCGGGACGGGAAAGGTCCTACGAGCAGTACTTC,CASSHPGRERSYEQYF
TRBV5-1,.,TRBJ1-4,.,TGCGCCAGCAGCTCCGGACAGACAACTAATGAAAAACTGTTTTTT,CASSSGQTTNEKLFF
TRBV6-6,.,TRBJ1-4,.,TGTGCCAGCAGCTCGAGGACAGCAACTAATGAAAAACTGTTTTTT,CASSSRTATNEKLFF
TRBV7-9,.,TRBJ1-6,.,TGTGCCAGCAGCTTAGGCCGGGGGAGTAATTCACCCCTCCACTTT,CASSLGRGSNSPLHF
TRBV30,.,TRBJ1-5,.,TGTGCCTGGAGTTCAGGGGGCAATCAGCCCCAGCATTTT,CAWSSGGNQPQHF
TRBV7-9,TRBD1,TRBJ1-1,.,TGTGCCAGCAGCTTACAGGGGGCTTTAACTGAAGCTTTCTTT,CASSLQGALTEAFF
TRBV6-1,.,TRBJ1-1,.,TGTGCCACCGACGCCGTGATGGGCGTGAACACTGAAGCTTTCTTT,CATDAVMGVNTEAFF
TRBV10-3,TRBD1,TRBJ2-7,.,TGTGCCATCAGGCCCGGGACAGGCTCTGGGCGTAGTTACGAGCAGTACTTC,CAIRPGTGSGRSYEQYF
TRBV12-2,.,TRBJ2-1,.,TGTGCAAGTCGCTTATCCAAAGAGGGGTGGAATGAGCAGTTCTTC,CASRLSKEGWNEQFF
TRBV9,.,TRBJ2-1,.,TGTGCCAGCAGCGGATTTACAGGGTCCTACAATGAGCAGTTCTTC,CASSGFTGSYNEQFF
TRBV28,.,TRBJ1-1,.,TGTGCCAGCAGTCCTCGGGGAGACGGAAAGACTGAAGCTTTCTTT,CASSPRGDGKTEAFF
TRBV21-1,.,TRBJ2-7,.,TGTGGCGGCCTAGCGGGAAACTACGAGCAGTACTTC,CGGLAGNYEQYF
TRBV5-1,.,TRBJ1-4,.,TGCGCCAGCGCCCCGGGGGCAACTAATGAAAAACTGTTTTTT,CASAPGATNEKLFF
TRBV4-1,.,TRBJ1-2,once,TGCGCCAGCAGCCAAGAGCCCGCCCTGGCAGGGGCGTATGGCTACACCTTC,CASSQEPALAGAYGYTF
TRBV4-3,.,TRBJ1-2,few,TGCGCCAGCAGCCAAGATACAAACACCTATGGCTACACCTTC,CASSQDTNTYGYTF
TRBV7-7,.,TRBJ2-5,few,TGTGCCAGCAGCTTAGCCCCCTCTGGGGGAGTTACGGAGACCCAGTACTTC,CASSLAPSGGVTETQYF
TRBV18,.,TRBJ2-5,.,TGTGCCAGCTCACCACGCAATGGGGGACGGTACCAAGAGACCCAGTACTTC,CASSPRNGGRYQETQYF
TRBV7-3,TRBD2,TRBJ2-3,.,TGTGCCAGCAGCAAGCCTAGCGGGAGGGCCCTCGGCACAGATACGCAGTATTTT,CASSKPSGRALGTDTQYF
TRBV10-2,TRBD2,TRBJ2-7,.,TGCGCCAGCAGTGAGAATCCTAGCGGGAGGCCCTACGAGCAGTACTTC,CASSENPSGRPYEQYF
TRBV15,.,TRBJ1-1,.,TGTGCCACCAGCAGATATGGCCCCAGAGCTGAAGCTTTCTTT,CATSRYGPRAEAFF
TRBV30,.,TRBJ1-5,few,TGTGCCTGGAGTGTAATAGGGGGGAATCAGCCCCAGCATTTT,CAWSVIGGNQPQHF
TRBV7-3,.,TRBJ1-1,.,TGTGCCAGCAGCTTACTCTCGGTGAACACTGAAGCTTTCTTT,CASSLLSVNTEAFF
TRBV21-1,.,TRBJ1-5,.,TGTGCCAGCAGCAAACCGACTCCAAGACAGGAAGTATGCAATCAGCCCCAGCATTTT,CASSKPTPRQEVCNQPQHF
TRBV9,.,TRBJ2-5,.,TGTGCCAGCAGCGTAGGTCCGAGGGTCCAAGAGACCCAGTACTTC,CASSVGPRVQETQYF
TRBV20-1,.,TRBJ1-1,.,TGCAGTGCCACTAAGAACACTGAAGCTTTCTTT,CSATKNTEAFF
TRBV11-1,TRBD1,TRBJ2-1,.,TGTGCCAGCAGCCACAGGGGTTATGAGCAGTTCTTC,CASSHRGYEQFF
TRBV5-1,.,TRBJ1-6,.,TGCGCCAGCAGCAGAGGGAGCCTCTTTAATTCACCCCTCCACTTT,CASSRGSLFNSPLHF
TRBV27,TRBD2,TRBJ2-7,few,TGTGCCAGCAGTTTTGGCGCGGGGGGCAAGCAGTACTTC,CASSFGAGGKQYF